What follows describes a single T cell receptor beta chain. These data belong to a study of blood T cell repertoires in COVID-19. Clones were read by immunoSEQ multiplex PCR, and TCRdb kept only the in-frame ones, dropping some. The sample lists approximately 270,000 clones; 70% to 90% were seen once. The germline V gene has CDR1 SGHRS and CDR2 YFSETQ. The CDR3 runs 13 residues. The V gene end was trimmed by 4 bases and the J gene end by 3 bases; junction bases not matched to a gene: 1. Sample: PBMCs or T cells enriched from blood (not recorded which). The chain is built from TRBV5-1 and TRBJ2-7; 10 bases fit TRBD2. This sequence was found in a man in his forties who had recovered from COVID-19. CDR3 DNA sequence: TGCGCCAGCAGCGCTAGCGGGAGCTACGAGCAGTACTTC. It translates to CASSASGSYEQYF.